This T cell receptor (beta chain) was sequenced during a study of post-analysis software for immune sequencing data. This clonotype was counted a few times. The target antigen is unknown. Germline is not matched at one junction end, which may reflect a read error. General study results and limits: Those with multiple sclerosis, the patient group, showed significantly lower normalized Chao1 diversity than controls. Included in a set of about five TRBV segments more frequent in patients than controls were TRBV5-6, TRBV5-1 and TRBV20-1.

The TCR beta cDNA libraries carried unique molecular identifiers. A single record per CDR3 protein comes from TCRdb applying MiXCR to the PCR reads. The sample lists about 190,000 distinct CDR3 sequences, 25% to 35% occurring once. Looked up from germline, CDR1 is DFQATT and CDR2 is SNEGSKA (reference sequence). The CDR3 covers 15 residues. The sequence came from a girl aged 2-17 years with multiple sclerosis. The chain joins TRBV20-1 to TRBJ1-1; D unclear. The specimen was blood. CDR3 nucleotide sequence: TGCAATGCTAGAGACCTCGAGCATTGGAACACTGAAGCTTTCTTT. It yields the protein CNARDLEHWNTEAFF.